Below are 4 T cell receptor beta chains sequenced from a single sample in a study of beta chain features in type 1 diabetes (dated by TCRdb to the late 2010s). For these receptors, no antigen is known. Library method: the immunoSEQ multiplex PCR assay. The entire amount of isolated RNA was reverse transcribed using the High Capacity cDNA Reverse Transcription Kit, so the sequenced TCRB transcripts were expressed ones. Held by TCRdb, this immuneACCESS table contains in-frame sequences only and omits some clones. Under half of the omission traces to an unresolved V gene where checked; the cause of the rest is unknown. The sample includes about 240,000 clones, with approximately 13% observed a single time. In total, the top ten clones hold almost 0.02% of the sample. On the study overall, not on this receptor specifically: In all four CD4+ subsets, TCRB CDR3 length was moderately but significantly shorter in type 1 diabetes patients.

The sequencing input was naive CD4+ T cells from blood. According to the study, the label for this sample's cell subset or site signals: true naive CD4+ T cells. The receptors were gathered from a man aged 30 to 45 with type 1 diabetes.

The rearrangement links TRBV29-1 to TRBJ2-3; perhaps TRBD1 as D (6 bases). V was cut by 4 bases and J by 4 bases, with 12 bases left in between. Looked up from germline, CDR1 is SQVTM and CDR2 is ANQGSEA. The CDR3 extends over 13 amino acids. This chain's CDR3 is CSVVGAPADTQYF. DNA for the CDR3: TGCAGCGTTGTGGGGGCCCCAGCAGATACGCAGTATTTT.

The table lists this clone with a few counts. The V gene is TRBV29-1, the J gene TRBJ1-4; D is possibly TRBD1 (5 bases). Trimming took 4 bases from V and 0 from J, leaving 9 bases between them. Germline assignment: CDR1 SQVTM and CDR2 ANQGSEA. This CDR3 has 14 amino acids. Written as DNA, the CDR3 is TGCAGCGTTGCCGACAGTGCAACTAATGAAAAACTGTTTTTT. This gives the protein CSVADSATNEKLFF.

This clone was seen only a few times. The CDR3 sequence is CASSGRLAGVGEQFF. CDR3 DNA: TGTGCCAGCAGCGGAAGACTAGCGGGAGTGGGAGAGCAGTTCTTC. V gene TRBV9 combines with J gene TRBJ2-1, with 12 nucleotides matching TRBD2. The V and J ends lost 3 bases and 10 bases, in that order; junction bases with no gene match: 8. Germline-derived CDR1 and CDR2 are SGDLS and YYNGEE. This CDR3 is built from 15 residues.

There are a few counts of this clone. The rearrangement links TRBV7-9 to TRBJ2-5; D is perhaps TRBD1 (6 bases). The CDR3 has 14 residues. The germline V gene encodes CDR1 SEHNR and CDR2 FQNEAQ (reference sequence). Trimming took 3 bases from V and 4 from J, leaving 12 bases between them. CDR3 amino acids: CASSFQGSTETQYF. The CDR3 nucleotides read TGTGCCAGCAGCTTCCAGGGGTCAACAGAGACCCAGTACTTC.